Each of the 12 T cell receptor beta chains below was sequenced from the same sample in a study of blood T cell repertoires in COVID-19 (dated by TCRdb to the early 2020s). Receptors were amplified or captured by the immunoSEQ multiplex PCR assay. The table was pulled from immuneACCESS by TCRdb, which kept in-frame rearrangements only. Such tables lose some clones; where checked, under half of the loss comes from unresolved V genes, and the rest has no known cause. The sample table holds 80,000 to 100,000 clones, of which roughly 82% were seen once. Jointly, the top ten make up about a tenth of the sample. The sample consisted of peripheral blood. These receptor sequences come from a man between 65 and 85 years old with active or convalescent COVID-19.

The rearrangement links TRBV5-6 to TRBJ2-3; 9 nucleotides line up with TRBD1. The length of the CDR3 is 13 residues. Germline V gene lookup returns CDR1 SGHDT and CDR2 YYEEEE. J lost 9 bases, V lost 0 bases, and 2 bases had no gene match. The DNA for the CDR3 is TGTGCCAGCAGCTTGGTCGGGACAGGGACGCAGTATTTT. This gives the protein CASSLVGTGTQYF.

The V and J genes are TRBV5-6 and TRBJ1-4; no definite D call. Germline V gene data show CDR1 as SGHDT and CDR2 as YYEEEE. Trimming took 4 bases from V and 0 from J, leaving 4 bases between them. This CDR3 is 13 amino acids long. Here the CDR3 reads CASSNTTNEKLFF. The CDR3 nucleotides read TGTGCCAGCAGCAACACAACTAATGAAAAACTGTTTTTT.

Details on this clone: Other nucleotide sequences in the sample specify the same CDR3. The rearrangement uses TRBV5-1 and TRBJ2-7, with 9 positions matching TRBD1. Trimming took 3 bases from V and 0 from J; bases not matched to a gene: 4. Germline V gene sequence: CDR1 SGHRS, CDR2 YFSETQ. The CDR3 totals 15 residues. The CDR3: CASSYGQGSSYEQYF. In DNA form, the CDR3 reads TGCGCCAGCAGCTATGGACAGGGGAGCTCCTACGAGCAGTACTTC.

The sample holds many counts of this clone. This sequence joins TRBV7-9 and TRBJ2-1, with 8 bases fitting TRBD1. The CDR3 loop spans 15 amino acids. CDR1 is SEHNR and CDR2 is FQNEAQ in the germline V gene (reference sequence). J lost 7 bases, V lost 5 bases, and 10 bases had no gene match. CDR3 DNA: TGTGCCAGCAGCCCCGGCAGGGGGCGGTGGAATGAGCAGTTCTTC. Protein sequence: CASSPGRGRWNEQFF.

The V gene is TRBV6-6, the J gene TRBJ1-2; 12 bases are shared with TRBD1. The germline V gene encodes CDR1 MNHNY and CDR2 SVGAGI (reference sequence). The CDR3 is 15 residues long. With 5 bases clipped from V and 7 bases from J, the junction kept 8 bases outside the gene matches. CDR3 residues: CASSAPGQGASGYTF. The CDR3 coding sequence is TGTGCCAGCAGTGCTCCGGGACAGGGGGCCAGTGGCTACACCTTC.

This clone was seen a single time. The sample has other DNA sequences that encode this CDR3 too. The CDR3 sequence: CAYPRREEGETQYF. The CDR3 nucleotides read TGTGCCTACCCTCGGCGAGAGGAGGGGGAGACCCAGTACTTC. This chain connects TRBV30 to TRBJ2-5, with D maybe TRBD2 (6 bases). The CDR3 is made up of 14 amino acids. The germline V and J ends were trimmed by 7 bases and 5 bases, with 20 bases remaining between them. Germline V CDR1 and CDR2: GTSNPN, SVGIG (reference sequence).

V gene TRBV4-1 combines with J gene TRBJ1-5; no clear D. CDR1 and CDR2 (germline): MGHRA, YSYEKL. Deletions cut 1 base from V and 7 bases from J, with 17 bases between. The CDR3 runs 16 residues. For the CDR3, the DNA is TGCGCCAGCAGCCAAGGCGGCGTGGTGAGTACCCAGCCCCAGCATTTT. Amino acid sequence: CASSQGGVVSTQPQHF.

V gene TRBV9 combines with J gene TRBJ2-3; 11 nucleotides agree with TRBD2. There are 17 residues in the CDR3. V was clipped by 3 bases and J by 5 bases; unmatched bases: 11. Germline V gene sequence: CDR1 SGDLS, CDR2 YYNGEE. CDR3 nucleotide sequence: TGTGCCAGCAGCGCCCCATCAGGTGGACTAGCGGGAGATACGCAGTATTTT. Translated, it gives CASSAPSGGLAGDTQYF.

The J gene is TRBJ2-5, the V gene TRBV14; D is unclear. In germline, CDR1 is SGHDN, CDR2 FVKESK. CDR3 size: 14 residues. Trimming left V 5 bases short and J 2 bases short, with 12 bases between. CDR3 DNA sequence: TGTGCCAGCAGCGAGGAGTCATTTCAAGAGACCCAGTACTTC. Translation gives CASSEESFQETQYF.

J is TRBJ2-2 and V is TRBV19; weak D call: TRBD2 (6 bases). The V gene lost 3 bases and the J gene lost 7 bases, with 9 bases spanning the gap. This CDR3 contains 13 residues. The V gene's germline CDR1 is LNHDA and CDR2 SQIVND (reference sequence). CDR3 sequence reads: CASSMTSIGELFF. CDR3 bases: TGTGCCAGTAGTATGACTAGTATCGGGGAGCTGTTTTTT.

This chain joins TRBV10-3 and TRBJ1-2; unclear D gene. V was cut by 4 bases and J by 3 bases, with 12 bases left in between. Germline loops: CDR1 ENHRY, CDR2 SYGVKD. The CDR3 has 14 amino acids. The CDR3 sequence: CAISVTGRDYGYTF. CDR3 sequence (DNA): TGTGCCATCAGTGTCACGGGTCGAGACTATGGCTACACCTTC.

This clone came up a few times. The chain is built from TRBV28 and TRBJ2-7, with TRBD2 matching over 7 bases. This CDR3 is built from 14 residues. V was clipped by 8 bases and J by 0 bases; unmatched bases: 7. Per the germline V gene, CDR1 is MDHEN and CDR2 is SYDVKM. The CDR3 sequence: CASHGGGISYEQYF. DNA of the CDR3: TGTGCCAGCCATGGGGGGGGGATCTCCTACGAGCAGTACTTC.